The entry below describes one TCR beta chain. As originally analysed: Reference gene primer amplification gave estimated nucleated cell counts. The assay was immunoSEQ multiplex PCR, and TCRdb's table has in-frame clones only and misses some. V and J calls plus clone size are reproduced from that table; the DNA served to infer D and trimming. This table has 150,000 to 200,000 clones, around 85% appearing once. The data belong to a study of blood T cell repertoires in COVID-19. For the study at large: COVID-19 samples from acute and convalescent phases originated in the United States, Italy and Spain. Sources were T cells, B-cell-depleted T cells, or PBMCs; the material itself was cDNA or gDNA.

Germline CDR1 is MNHEY and CDR2 is SVGAGI. CDR3 length: 15 amino acids. Losses at the gene ends were 6 bases for V and 5 bases for J; bases not matched to a gene: 8. This sequence joins TRBV6-5 and TRBJ2-2; 8 bases are shared with TRBD2. The sequenced sample was peripheral blood. This clonotype was obtained from a woman older than 75 with acute or convalescent COVID-19. In DNA form, the CDR3 reads TGTGCCAGCAGCCCCAGCGGGAGTAGGACCGGGGAGCTGTTTTTT. This sequence encodes CASSPSGSRTGELFF.